This TCR beta chain is drawn from a study of TIL therapy for anti-PD-1-resistant metastatic lung cancer (dated by TCRdb to the early 2020s). General notes on the study: Tumors were harvested prior to any PD-1/PD-L1 blockade, after which nivolumab was administered to patients, and lymphodepletion, expanded TIL infusion and IL-2 were given to patients who progressed. The cohort was composed predominantly of lung adenocarcinoma, with a handful of EGFR-mutant and two ALK-rearranged tumors included, and half of patients were identified as current or former smokers. Enrolled patients had a median age of approximately 49 years (range roughly 38-80) and a median tumor PD-L1 proportion score of approximately 6%. A median non-synonymous tumor mutation burden of about 1.6 mutations per megabase was determined across the cohort by whole-exome sequencing. T cell receptor beta sequencing of tumor and peripheral blood was used to follow clonotypes across the tumor, the expanded TIL product and serial blood samples. The research as a whole found: The study protocol defined all tumor marker inferences as exploratory. Clonotypes from the infused TIL partially replaced the baseline peripheral repertoire and then declined over months, and persistence showed no apparent association with response. Generalizability was limited because the cohort was highly selected, with more treatment-naive, never-smoker and oncogene-addicted patients included than is typical.

The CDR3 contains 16 residues, cysteine and phenylalanine counted. CDR3 DNA is the only sequence kept; it has 48 bases, read in frame from the first base. CDR1 and CDR2, per the germline V gene, are SGDLS and YYNGEE. V loses 0 bases of germline sequence and J loses 1 base, and the interval between the two ends is 13 bases. TCR beta CDR3 regions were amplified from genomic DNA by bias-controlled multiplex PCR with the immunoSEQ v3 hsTCRB kit. TCR libraries were sequenced on an Illumina NextSeq 500 to 1.5 million to 2 million read pairs for survey level or about 5-6 million for deep level. Regarding the original processing steps: The immunoSEQ Analyzer software assigned V, D and J genes, filtered out non-productive sequences, and reported clonality. Repertoires of infused TIL and blood were compared using productive Simpson clonality and the Morisita overlap index of productive TRB rearrangements. The absolute count of a clonotype in blood was estimated by multiplying the lymphocyte count by the CD3+ fraction and by the productive frequency of the clone. Imported from immuneACCESS, the table was reduced by TCRdb to in-frame sequences with V and J called. These copies leave out some clones; in studies compared against another copy, an unresolved V gene accounts for under half, and the cause of the remainder is not known. That table supplies the V and J calls and clone size; D and trimming were determined from the DNA. Present in this sample are about 59,000 clones, around 79% of which were seen just once. The ten largest account for more than 1.5% of the sample.

This clone occurred a few times. It lacks a known antigen. No base-level quality is on record; no much larger clone is a single base apart. Explained via the paper, the time point label denotes: pre-treatment sample, taken before nivolumab and TIL therapy. Adults with stage 4 NSCLC were enrolled in a dual-center phase I trial from 2017 to January 2020. Samples were obtained from a single-arm, open-label phase I trial in which tumor-infiltrating lymphocyte therapy with nivolumab was evaluated in advanced non-small cell lung cancer. Blood mononuclear cells from EDTA tubes were isolated by Ficoll gradient, snap-frozen as pellets, and DNA was extracted with a Qiagen mini-prep kit.

Here the chain combines TRBV9 and TRBJ1-2; no D gene call is confident. The sequenced sample was blood, obtained at baseline. The receptor comes from a person aged 25-80 years with non-small cell lung cancer. This receptor has the CDR3 CASSVGGTMGNYGYTF. Here is the DNA: TGTGCCAGCAGCGTAGGAGGTACCATGGGTAACTATGGCTACACCTTC.